The present TCR beta chain was sequenced within a study of cytomegalovirus exposure and HLA in healthy donors. Study-level findings and limits: Several of the most significant clusters appeared linked to common viral pathogens, based on a later analysis.

13 Jbeta primers and 60 Vbeta primers were used for the PCR. As originally analysed: It was a later analysis that counted tens of millions of unique TCR beta chains, of which roughly 11 million were shared. Assay used: immunoSEQ multiplex PCR; TCRdb lists only in-frame clones, some missing. That table supplies the V and J calls and clone size; D and trimming were determined from the DNA. The table records 200,000 to 250,000 clones, just under 85% of them present only once. V was pared by 7 bases and J by 6 bases, with 15 bases between. The CDR3 runs 14 residues. CDR1 is SEHNR, CDR2 FQNEAQ, per germline (reference sequence). On this clone: Its antigen remains unidentified.

The genes are TRBV7-9 and TRBJ1-4, with TRBD1 as a possible D gene (5 bases). The receptor's source is a woman aged 40 to 50 in good health and CMV-seronegative. The sequencing input was PBMCs. CDR3 in amino acids: CASIRDGGDEKLFF. For the CDR3, the DNA is TGTGCCAGCATCCGGGACGGGGGGGATGAAAAACTGTTTTTT.